This TCR beta chain was recorded in a study of OX40 agonist ivuxolimab in advanced cancers. Looking at the study overall: The diagnoses of dose-escalation patients were hepatocellular carcinoma, melanoma, renal cell or head and neck cancer. Findings and limits, study-wide: Fewer expanded clones were found on average in CD4+ than in CD8+ T cells. No determination was made of the antigen specificity of the expanded peripheral T cells.

The V end lost 4 bases, the J end lost 0 bases, and 15 bases lay between the germline ends. Germline V gene sequence: CDR1 SEHNR, CDR2 FQNEAQ (reference sequence). This CDR3 is 16 amino acids long. Only in-frame clones appear in the TCRdb table, and some are missing; sequencing was by immunoSEQ multiplex PCR. The sample shows fewer than 80,000 clones, about 90% of them seen only once. Points on this clone: Its antigen is unknown.

Sequences were derived from CD4+ or CD8+ T cells sorted from blood, sampled in a trial of the OX40 agonist ivuxolimab. This sequence was found in an adult with an advanced solid tumor such as melanoma, head and neck, liver or kidney cancer. V gene TRBV7-9 combines with J gene TRBJ1-1; weak D call: TRBD1 (6 bases). CDR3 sequence (DNA): TGTGCCAGCAGCTACCCGACAGGACCCATGAACACTGAAGCTTTCTTT. This sequence encodes CASSYPTGPMNTEAFF.